Shown below are 24 T cell receptor beta chains from a single sample sequenced in a study of CD8+CD57+ T cells in acquired aplastic anemia. Sequencing was done on patients that had shown CD8+CD57+ cell expansion by flow cytometry. According to the study, genomic DNA was the template for TCR beta VDJ and CDR3 profiling. From the reads, TCRdb called clonotypes with MiXCR, one entry per CDR3 protein. Counted here are 270,000 or so distinct CDR3 sequences, approximately 82% occurring once; the ten biggest clones make up 35% to 50%. The sequencing input was sorted CD4+, CD8+, or CD8+CD57+ T cells (not recorded which) from PBMCs. Every receptor here comes from a human donor with aplastic anemia.

The chain uses TRBV5-1 and TRBJ2-1, with unresolved D. The V end lost 2 bases, the J end lost 8 bases, and 20 bases lay between the germline ends. The CDR3 is made up of 16 amino acids. Germline V gene sequence: CDR1 SGHRS, CDR2 YFSETQ. The chain's CDR3 is CASSFVSYSESDEQFF. In nucleotides, the CDR3 is TGCGCCAGCAGCTTTGTCTCATACAGTGAGAGCGATGAGCAGTTCTTC. The full variable domain, in which reference TRBV5-1 and TRBJ2-1 provide the parts outside the CDR3, is KAGVTQTPRYLIKTRGQQVTLSCSPISGHRSVSWYQQTPGQGLQFLFEYFSETQRNKGNFPGRFSGRQFSNSRSEMNVSTLELGDSALYLCASSFVSYSESDEQFFGPGTRLTVL.

In regard to this clonotype: At one end, the junction sequence differs from germline, possibly due to a read error. The V call is TRBV9, the J call TRBJ2-1, with D perhaps assigned TRBD1 or TRBD2 (5 bases each). Germline V lookup: CDR1 SGDLS, CDR2 YYNGEE. This CDR3 region has 12 residues. In DNA, the CDR3 is TGTGCCAGCAGTATATGGGGGAATGTGCAGTTCTTC. Translation: CASSIWGNVQFF.

The V gene is TRBV2, the J gene TRBJ2-7, with D possibly matching TRBD1 (6 bases). The CDR3 consists of 15 residues. Deletions cut 7 bases from V and 6 bases from J, with 22 bases between. The V gene's germline CDR1 is SNHLY and CDR2 FYNNEI. The CDR3 DNA is TGTGCCAGCACTGGGGGCCGGGACAACTCGTCCGAGCAGTACGTC. Its translation is CASTGGRDNSSEQYV.

About this clonotype: The junction departs from the called germline gene at one end, perhaps through a read error. The J gene is TRBJ2-3, the V gene TRBV15, with D hard to call. CDR3 length: 14 amino acids. Per germline, CDR1 LNHNV and CDR2 YYDKDF (reference sequence). For the CDR3, the DNA is TGTGCCAGCAGCTGGGCGTCCGGCCAAGATACGCAGTATTTC. The encoded protein is CASSWASGQDTQYF.

Regarding this clonotype: Its ends do not fully match the called genes, so a read error is possible. The chain is built from TRBV7-2 and TRBJ2-3; D perhaps matches TRBD2 (6 bases). CDR1 is SGHTA, CDR2 FQGNSA, per germline. This CDR3 is 14 amino acids long. The CDR3 here is CASSLAGGPDRSEF. The CDR3 bases are TGTGCCAGCAGCTTAGCGGGAGGTCCCGATAGATCGGAATTT.

The genes are TRBV5-1 and TRBJ2-7; D is undetermined. V gave up 4 bases and J gave up 4 bases, with 15 bases separating them. The CDR3 is 14 amino acids. Germline CDR1 reads SGHRS; CDR2 reads YFSETQ. The CDR3 here is CASSLGGKFYEQYF. The CDR3 coding sequence is TGCGCCAGCAGCCTCGGTGGGAAGTTTTACGAGCAGTACTTC.

As for this clonotype: No conserved phenylalanine or tryptophan ends this CDR3, so it is likely a read error. Because the CDR3's place on the DNA is in doubt, the DNA is left out and the CDR3 is given as listed by TCRdb. CDR3 protein: CASGVGQGYPRYFV. The chain carries TRBV2 and TRBJ1-2; the D call in the table, TRBD1, was not verified against the DNA. The CDR3 region is 14 residues in length, termini included. Germline CDR1 and CDR2: SNHLY and FYNNEI.

With regard to this clonotype: The junction and the germline gene differ at one end; a read error may be behind it. This rearrangement joins TRBV7-3 to TRBJ2-3, with D maybe TRBD1 (6 bases). This CDR3 has 14 amino acids. Germline V gene lookup returns CDR1 SGHTA and CDR2 FQGTGA. The CDR3 reads CASCRQANPDAQCF. The CDR3 DNA sequence: TGTGCCAGCTGCAGACAGGCCAACCCCGATGCGCAGTGTTTT.

This chain uses TRBV2 with TRBJ2-7; TRBD1 or TRBD2 may be the D gene (6 bases each). In germline, CDR1 is SNHLY, CDR2 FYNNEI. The CDR3 extends over 14 amino acids. V was trimmed by 6 bases and J by 8 bases, leaving 20 bases between them. The CDR3 protein is CASSDGGTGTQQYF. CDR3 coding DNA: TGTGCCAGCAGCGACGGGGGCACGGGTACCCAGCAGTACTTC.

Comments on this clonotype: Mismatch with germline at one junction end may stem from a read error. V usage is TRBV10-3 and J usage is TRBJ2-1; D may be TRBD2 (7 bases). The CDR3 is made up of 15 amino acids. The germline CDR1 and CDR2 sequences are ENHRY and SYGVKD. The CDR3 DNA reads as TGTGCCAGTAGTGAGGCTCGGGGGGCTGACTATGACCAGACCTTC. Translated, it gives CASSEARGADYDQTF.

Notes on this clonotype: One junction end does not reproduce the germline sequence, and a read error may be involved. The V call is TRBV11-3, the J call TRBJ2-1, with no clear D. This CDR3 is 14 amino acids long. CDR1 and CDR2 from the germline V gene are SGHNT and YENEEA. The CDR3 loop is CASRLDPTDNEQFF. As DNA, the CDR3 is TGTGCCAGCCGCTTAGATCCCACAGACAATGAGCAGTTCTTC.

This clonotype has a count of ten or more. At one end the junction does not follow the germline gene, possibly because of a read error. The chain carries TRBV15 and TRBJ2-3; TRBD1 might be the D (6 bases). Germline loops: CDR1 LNHNV, CDR2 YYDKDF (reference sequence). CDR3 size: 14 residues. Written as DNA, the CDR3 is TGTGCCAGCAGCAGGGGCTCCGGTCCCGATACGCAGTACTTT. Its protein product is CASSRGSGPDTQYF. Full variable domain (missing parts from reference TRBV15 and TRBJ2-3): DAMVIQNPRYQVTQFGKPVTLSCSQTLNHNVMYWYQQKSSQAPKLLFHYYDKDFNNEADTPDNFQSRRPNTSFCFLDIRSPGLGDTAMYLCASSRGSGPDTQYFGPGTRLTVL.

About this clonotype itself: Its ends do not fully match the called genes, so a read error is possible. The chain couples TRBV9 to TRBJ2-7, with 7 bases aligning to TRBD1. Germline assignment: CDR1 SGDLS and CDR2 YYNGEE. This CDR3 has 14 amino acids. The CDR3 DNA sequence: TGTGCCAGCAGCACAGAGACAGGGCTGTTTGGCGTCAACTTC. This sequence encodes CASSTETGLFGVNF.

The chain uses TRBV7-2 and TRBJ2-7, with 7 nucleotides matching TRBD1. The germline V gene encodes CDR1 SGHTA and CDR2 FQGNSA. V shed 3 bases, J shed 1 base, and the junction held 15 bases outside the gene matches. The CDR3 consists of 18 residues. CDR3: CASSFHPDGTAQSYEQYV. DNA of the CDR3: TGTGCCAGCAGCTTTCATCCAGACGGGACAGCGCAGTCCTACGAGCAGTACGTC.

Notes on this clonotype: At one end the junction does not follow the germline gene, possibly because of a read error. CDR3 in amino acids: CASSLPGSPDEQYF. The CDR3 coding sequence is TGTGCCAGCAGCTTACCGGGAAGTCCCGATGAGCAGTATTTC. This chain joins TRBV7-8 and TRBJ2-7; possible D gene TRBD2, 5 bases. The CDR3 is 14 residues long. Germline V gene data show CDR1 as SGHVS and CDR2 as FQNEAQ.

The J gene is TRBJ1-1, the V gene TRBV7-7; tentatively, D is TRBD1 (6 bases). CDR1 SSHAT and CDR2 FNYEAQ come from the germline V gene (reference sequence). This CDR3 comprises 13 residues. The V end was cut by 5 bases, the J end by 9 bases, with 16 bases between. The CDR3 loop reads CASSPSNRDQAFF. The CDR3 bases are TGTGCCAGCAGCCCATCAAACAGGGATCAAGCTTTCTTT.

V usage is TRBV7-9 and J usage is TRBJ2-6; 10 bases fit TRBD1. CDR3 length: 16 amino acids. CDR1 SEHNR and CDR2 FQNEAQ come from the germline V gene (reference sequence). Germline trimming cut 5 bases from V and 16 bases from J; bases unmatched to any gene: 17. The CDR3, as DNA: TGTGCCAGCAGCCTAGGGGACAGGGGACCAGATAACCAGCTGACTTTC. Its translation: CASSLGDRGPDNQLTF.

This chain links TRBV19 with TRBJ1-1; TRBD1 might be the D (5 bases). Trimming pared 6 bases from V and 2 bases from J, leaving 19 bases between. Germline CDR1 reads LNHDA; CDR2 reads SQIVND (reference sequence). The CDR3 extends over 16 amino acids. The CDR3 DNA follows: TGTGCCAGTAGGTTTGGCGGGACGGTTGAAAACACTGAAGCTTTCTTT. Its translation: CASRFGGTVENTEAFF.

CDR3 nucleotides: TGTGCCAGCAGCAATGGACAGGGGGACACCGGGGAGCTGTTTTTT. Amino acids: CASSNGQGDTGELFF. The V call is TRBV7-2, the J call TRBJ2-2; 10 bases are shared with TRBD1. CDR3 length equals 15 residues. Germline V gives CDR1 SGHTA, CDR2 FQGNSA. The ends lost 5 bases at V and 3 bases at J; junction bases unmatched: 3.

Worth noting for this clonotype: Relative to the germline gene, one junction end is altered; a read error may explain this. CDR3 sequence: CASSLDLTRNTEDFF. CDR3 coding DNA: TGTGCCAGCAGCTTAGATCTGACACGCAACACTGAAGATTTCTTT. J is TRBJ1-1 and V is TRBV7-4; D is undetermined. The germline gives CDR1 SGHVT, CDR2 SQSDAQ. There are 15 residues in the CDR3.

To note about this clonotype: One junction end disagrees with the germline gene, perhaps due to a read error. The chain has TRBV2 and TRBJ2-3; 8 bases fit TRBD2. This CDR3 spans 14 amino acids. Germline CDR1 and CDR2: SNHLY and FYNNEI. The CDR3 DNA is TGTGCCAGCAGCGAAGCGGGAGTCCCCGATACGCAGTATTTT. It specifies CASSEAGVPDTQYF.

The chain joins TRBV5-6 to TRBJ2-5; D remains unclear. V dropped 4 bases and J dropped 2 bases, with 12 bases sitting between them. CDR1 SGHDT and CDR2 YYEEEE come from the germline V gene. This CDR3 has 14 residues. The CDR3 spells CASSNQREQETQYF. The DNA for the CDR3 is TGTGCCAGCAGCAACCAGAGAGAGCAAGAGACCCAGTACTTC.

The V gene is TRBV5-8, the J gene TRBJ2-5; no clear D. Germline values: CDR1 SGHTS, CDR2 YDEGEE. The CDR3 loop spans 15 amino acids. Trimming cost V 4 bases and J 4 bases, with 17 bases left between them. The CDR3 coding sequence is TGTGCCAGCAGCCTACATAGGACCTGGGGAGAGACCCAGTACTTC. Its translation is CASSLHRTWGETQYF.

To note about this clonotype: Sequence at one end of the junction differs from germline and may be a read error. V is TRBV7-2 and J is TRBJ2-5, with D possibly matching TRBD1 (6 bases). CDR1 and CDR2 (germline): SGHTA, FQGNSA. This CDR3 has 14 residues. In DNA, the CDR3 is TGTGCCACCAGCAGGGGCTGCGGCCAAGGGACCCAATACTTC. This gives the protein CATSRGCGQGTQYF.